This T cell receptor (beta chain) was sequenced in a study of T cells after posttransplantation cyclophosphamide. General study points: Recipient CMV seropositivity and CMV reactivation strongly tracked TRB clonality.

Trimming left V 6 bases short and J 7 bases short, with 18 bases between. The CDR3 is 15 residues long. CDR1 is MGHDK, CDR2 SYGVNS, per germline. Treatment was busulfan-fludarabine conditioning, a marrow graft, and cyclophosphamide on days +3 and +4. This clone was detected many times. Its antigen is unknown. TCRdb keeps only in-frame clones here, not all; method: immunoSEQ multiplex PCR. The sample shows about 14,000 clones, none of them appearing just once. The clonotype was recovered from a female patient in her thirties or forties who received an allogeneic stem cell transplant from a related donor, was CMV-positive, and had no GVHD. Part of the T cells may come from the graft donor. The chain couples TRBV25-1 to TRBJ2-2; D perhaps matches TRBD2 (5 bases). This specimen was PBMCs, taken about 1,000 days after allogeneic stem cell transplant with posttransplant cyclophosphamide. DNA of the CDR3: TGTGCCAGCAGATCCCCGGGGTCCCCAGGCGGGGAGCTGTTTTTT. This gives the protein CASRSPGSPGGELFF.